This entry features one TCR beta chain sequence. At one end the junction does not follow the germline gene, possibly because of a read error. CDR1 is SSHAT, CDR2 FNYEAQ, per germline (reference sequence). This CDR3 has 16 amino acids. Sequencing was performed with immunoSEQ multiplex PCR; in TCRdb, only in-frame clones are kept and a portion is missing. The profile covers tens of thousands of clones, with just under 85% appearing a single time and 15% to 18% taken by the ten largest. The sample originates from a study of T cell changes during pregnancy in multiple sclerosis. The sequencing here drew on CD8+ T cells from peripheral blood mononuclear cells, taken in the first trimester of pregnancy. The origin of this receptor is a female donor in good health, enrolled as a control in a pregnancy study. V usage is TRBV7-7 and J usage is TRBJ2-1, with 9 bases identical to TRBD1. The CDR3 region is CASSLEDRGGYNEQFF. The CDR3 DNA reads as TGTGCTAGCAGCTTGGAGGACAGGGGCGGCTACAATGAGCAGTTCTTC.